These 16 T cell receptor beta chains were sequenced from one sample in a study of T cells in Graves' hyperthyroidism and ophthalmopathy. What was amplified from RNA transcripts were TCR beta CDR3 regions. Initially, a first-round RT-PCR of the TCR CDR3 employed the HTBI primer set. TCRdb re-analysed the multiplex PCR reads in MiXCR, keeping a single row per CDR3 protein. The repertoire has some 350,000 distinct CDR3 sequences, about a fifth of them found once; the top ten carry around 4%. The sequencing sample was made of blood. All receptors come from a woman younger than 35 with Graves' hyperthyroidism.

There are many counts of this clonotype. This chain links TRBV19 with TRBJ2-5; D is tentatively TRBD1 or TRBD2 (5 bases each). Deletions cut 3 bases from V and 9 bases from J, with 14 bases between. This CDR3 is built from 13 residues. CDR1 is LNHDA and CDR2 is SQIVND in the germline V gene (reference sequence). CDR3 sequence (DNA): TGTGCCAGTAGTATGTGGGACCCTGCACCCCAGTACTTC. Its translation: CASSMWDPAPQYF.

The chain is built from TRBV11-2 and TRBJ1-1, with D possibly matching TRBD1 (6 bases). Germline V gene data show CDR1 as SGHAT and CDR2 as FQNNGV. The length of the CDR3 is 14 residues. V was pared by 4 bases and J by 6 bases, with 15 bases between. Written as DNA, the CDR3 is TGTGCCAGCAGCTCAAGCAGGGGAGGGCCTGAAGCTTTCTTT. Its protein product is CASSSSRGGPEAFF.

This clonotype was seen many times. J is TRBJ2-5 and V is TRBV5-1; 13 nucleotides match TRBD2. The CDR3 length is 18 residues. V shed 2 bases and J 2 bases; nucleotides not matched to a gene: 9. The V gene's germline CDR1 is SGHRS and CDR2 YFSETQ. CDR3 nucleotides: TGCGCCAGCAGCTTCCGGACTAGCGGGGGCGCCCTACAAGAGACCCAGTACTTC. Translating gives CASSFRTSGGALQETQYF.

This clonotype was recorded at least ten times. V is TRBV20-1 and J is TRBJ1-5, with unresolved D. The germline CDR1 and CDR2 sequences are DFQATT and SNEGSKA (reference sequence). The CDR3 runs 15 residues. Trimming stripped 1 base from V and 1 base from J, with 11 bases between. The DNA of the CDR3 is TGCAGTGCTAGAGCCCCCACCGGCAGCAATCAGCCCCAGCATTTT. Translation gives CSARAPTGSNQPQHF.

At least ten counts were recorded for this clonotype. The genes are TRBV5-1 and TRBJ2-3; 11 positions agree with TRBD1. In germline, CDR1 is SGHRS, CDR2 YFSETQ. The CDR3 is 16 residues long. The junction had 7 bases not matched to a gene; V was cut back by 4 bases and J by 3 bases. The CDR3 DNA is TGCGCCAGCAGCCCGCCGGGACAGGGGGGGACAGATACGCAGTATTTT. Protein product: CASSPPGQGGTDTQYF.

This clonotype is medium-sized (0.01 to 0.1%) in the sample. This chain joins TRBV15 and TRBJ1-5; D call uncertain. The V end was cut by 4 bases, the J end by 9 bases, with 16 bases between. The CDR3 is 14 amino acids. Germline assignment: CDR1 LNHNV and CDR2 YYDKDF (reference sequence). CDR3 coding DNA: TGTGCCACCAGCATTAACCATCCGTCAGCGCCCCAGCATTTT. It encodes CATSINHPSAPQHF.

This clonotype was found many times. The gene calls are TRBV28 and TRBJ2-7; 9 positions match TRBD2. This CDR3 has 14 residues. J was trimmed by 5 bases and V by 7 bases; bases with no gene match: 9. Germline values: CDR1 MDHEN, CDR2 SYDVKM. DNA for the CDR3: TGTGCCAGCACCCCCAGACTAGCGGAAAACGAGCAGTACTTC. Amino acid sequence: CASTPRLAENEQYF. The full variable domain, rest sourced from reference TRBV28 and TRBJ2-7, is DVKVTQSSRYLVKRTGEKVFLECVQDMDHENMFWYRQDPGLGLRLIYFSYDVKMKEKGDIPEGYSVSREKKERFSLILESASTNQTSMYLCASTPRLAENEQYFGPGTRLTVT.

This clonotype occurred many times. The chain carries TRBV28 and TRBJ1-1, with TRBD1 as a possible D gene (5 bases). Trimming cost V 5 bases and J 2 bases, with 15 bases left between them. The CDR3 is 15 residues long. Germline-derived CDR1 and CDR2 are MDHEN and SYDVKM. CDR3 nucleotide sequence: TGTGCCAGCAGTGCGGAGGGGTTTGGAAACACTGAAGCTTTCTTT. It translates to CASSAEGFGNTEAFF.

This clonotype was counted many times. This chain joins TRBV7-3 and TRBJ1-1, with 9 bases identical to TRBD1. This CDR3 has 13 amino acids. V dropped 6 bases and J dropped 7; count of bases not matched to a gene: 6. CDR1 and CDR2 (germline): SGHTA, FQGTGA. Here the CDR3 reads CASRSTGGGEAFF. The CDR3 nucleotides are TGTGCCAGCAGGTCGACAGGGGGAGGTGAAGCTTTCTTT. Drawing the rest from reference TRBV7-3 and TRBJ1-1, the complete variable domain is GAGVSQTPSNKVTEKGKYVELRCDPISGHTALYWYRQSLGQGPEFLIYFQGTGAADDSGLPNDRFFAVRPEGSVSTLKIQRTERGDSAVYLCASRSTGGGEAFFGQGTRLTVV.

This clonotype was recorded at least ten times. The chain joins TRBV6-5 to TRBJ2-7; D is uncertain. This CDR3 has 14 residues. V dropped 0 bases and J dropped 4 bases, with 10 bases sitting between them. CDR1 and CDR2 (germline): MNHEY, SVGAGI. The CDR3 loop is CASSYSSTHYEQYF. The CDR3 nucleotides read TGTGCCAGCAGTTACTCATCGACACATTACGAGCAGTACTTC.

This clonotype was observed at least ten times. V usage is TRBV11-2 and J usage is TRBJ1-5; no reliable D call. Trimming left V 3 bases short and J 6 bases short, with 9 bases between. CDR3 length equals 13 residues. Germline V gene data show CDR1 as SGHAT and CDR2 as FQNNGV. The CDR3: CASSLGMSQPQHF. As DNA, the CDR3 is TGTGCCAGCAGCTTGGGGATGAGTCAGCCCCAGCATTTT.

As concerns this clonotype: A read error may produce the germline difference seen at one junction end. The rearrangement links TRBV5-6 to TRBJ2-4, with TRBD2 matching over 12 bases. This CDR3 has 14 residues. Germline V lookup: CDR1 SGHDT, CDR2 YYEEEE. CDR3 nucleotides: TGTGCCAGCAGCTCTAGCGGGGGGGCAAACATTAAGTACTTC. This sequence encodes CASSSSGGANIKYF.

This clonotype was observed many times. As DNA, the CDR3 is TGCAGTGCTAGAAAGTTAGGGACTCGCAATCAGCCCCAGCATTTT. Translating it yields CSARKLGTRNQPQHF. The chain uses TRBV20-1 and TRBJ1-5; D may be TRBD1 (5 bases). V shed 2 bases and J shed 2 bases, with 13 bases lying between them. Germline CDR1 is DFQATT and CDR2 is SNEGSKA (reference sequence). The CDR3 runs to 15 residues.

This clonotype was seen ten or more times. This chain links TRBV2 with TRBJ1-1; D might be TRBD1 (5 bases). V was trimmed by 4 bases and J by 4 bases, leaving 10 bases between them. The CDR3 is made up of 13 amino acids. The germline V gene has CDR1 SNHLY and CDR2 FYNNEI. The CDR3 DNA reads TGTGCCAGCAGTGGTGGCCAGGGCACTGAAGCTTTCTTT. Its protein product is CASSGGQGTEAFF. Full variable domain (remainder filled in from reference TRBV2 and TRBJ1-1): EPEVTQTPSHQVTQMGQEVILRCVPISNHLYFYWYRQILGQKVEFLVSFYNNEISEKSEIFDDQFSVERPDGSNFTLKIRSTKLEDSAMYFCASSGGQGTEAFFGQGTRLTVV.

This clonotype was detected many times. The chain links TRBV20-1 to TRBJ1-5; the D gene is possibly TRBD1 (5 bases). CDR3 length equals 15 residues. From germline, CDR1 is DFQATT and CDR2 SNEGSKA (reference sequence). The germline V and J ends were trimmed by 3 bases and 3 bases, with 15 bases remaining between them. The DNA of the CDR3 is TGCAGTGCTAGGGGGAGGGTGGACAACAATCAGCCCCAGCATTTT. It translates to CSARGRVDNNQPQHF.

This clonotype appeared a few times. The chain uses TRBV10-2 and TRBJ1-2; D might be TRBD1 (5 bases). Looked up from germline, CDR1 is WSHSY and CDR2 is SAAADI. The CDR3 consists of 13 residues. V was cut by 7 bases and J by 7 bases, with 16 bases left in between. CDR3 DNA: TGCGCCAGCAAGCTCTCCGGGGGGGGTGGCTACACCTTC. Its protein is CASKLSGGGGYTF.